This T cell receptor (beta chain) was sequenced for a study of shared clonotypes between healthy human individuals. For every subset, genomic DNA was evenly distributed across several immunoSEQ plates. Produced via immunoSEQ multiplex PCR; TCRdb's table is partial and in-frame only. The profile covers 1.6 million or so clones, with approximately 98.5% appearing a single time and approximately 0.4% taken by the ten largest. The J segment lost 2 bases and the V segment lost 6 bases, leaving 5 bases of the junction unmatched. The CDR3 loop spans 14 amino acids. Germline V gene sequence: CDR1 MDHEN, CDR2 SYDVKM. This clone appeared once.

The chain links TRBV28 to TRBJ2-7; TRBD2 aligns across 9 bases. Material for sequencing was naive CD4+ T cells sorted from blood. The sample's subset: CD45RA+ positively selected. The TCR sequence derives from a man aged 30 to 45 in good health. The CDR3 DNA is TGTGCCAGCAGACTTAGCGGGAGCCCCTACGAGCAGTACTTC. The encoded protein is CASRLSGSPYEQYF.